The present T cell receptor (beta chain) was sequenced within a study of T cells in narcolepsy. Overall study: Enrolled donors included narcolepsy type 1 or type 2 patients and healthy controls.

A note on this clone: The antigen is not known.

Notes on the study in general: No autoreactive T cell clone sequences appeared in some memory CD4+ repertoires. Blood of same and different patients, but not healthy controls, reportedly held recurring autoreactive clonotypes. HCRT-specific and TRIB2-specific autoreactive clonotypes appeared among same-patient CSF and blood CD4+ clonotypes.

In germline, CDR1 is GTSNPN, CDR2 SVGIG (reference sequence). This CDR3 contains 17 residues. The V and J ends lost 2 bases and 5 bases, in that order; junction bases with no gene match: 12. TCRdb's table, derived via immunoSEQ multiplex PCR, lists solely in-frame clones and lacks some. The table records under 35,000 clones, 79% of them present only once. The sample comprised CD45RA- memory CD4+ T cells from PBMCs. The source is a human donor with narcolepsy. This chain connects TRBV30 to TRBJ2-5; the match to TRBD2 covers 12 bases. The CDR3 region is CAWSPPGLAGPGETQYF. CDR3 in DNA: TGTGCCTGGAGTCCACCGGGACTAGCGGGCCCCGGGGAGACCCAGTACTTC.